The next 20 T cell receptor beta chains were all read from a single sample in a study of monozygotic twins with inflammatory bowel disease. TCRdb reprocessed the 5' RACE reads; each CDR3 protein has one entry and no DNA is given. The sample's table shows approximately 300,000 distinct CDR3 sequences. What was sequenced was blood. These receptors were obtained from a human donor with ulcerative colitis or Crohn's disease, or a healthy co-twin of an affected twin (not recorded which).

The J gene is TRBJ1-5, the V gene TRBV5-1. Germline CDR1 SGHRS, CDR2 YFSETQ. The length of the CDR3 is 14 residues. The CDR3 sequence is CASSLDASNQPQHF.

This rearrangement joins TRBV7-9 to TRBJ2-1; there is no DNA to check the TCRdb D call of TRBD2. This CDR3 is 14 amino acids long. Per the germline V gene, CDR1 is SEHNR and CDR2 is FQNEAQ (reference sequence). The CDR3 is CASTRGAPYNEQFF.

The chain has TRBV28 and TRBJ2-1; TCRdb outputs TRBD2, but without DNA this stays unchecked. The CDR3 is 16 residues long. Germline V gene data show CDR1 as MDHEN and CDR2 as SYDVKM. The CDR3 protein is CASSALLAGSYNEQFF.

This chain links TRBV7-2 with TRBJ2-5; TCRdb gives TRBD2 as the D gene, but with no DNA this cannot be confirmed. Per germline, CDR1 SGHTA and CDR2 FQGNSA. The CDR3 is 15 amino acids. CDR3 region: CASSKTSGVAETQYF.

The rearrangement joins TRBV5-1 to TRBJ1-1; no DNA is available, so the TRBD1 call from TCRdb remains unchecked. The CDR3 runs to 14 residues. Germline V gene lookup returns CDR1 SGHRS and CDR2 YFSETQ. CDR3 protein: CASFRDRLNTEAFF.

The chain has TRBV20-1 and TRBJ1-5. CDR3 length equals 13 residues. Per germline, CDR1 DFQATT and CDR2 SNEGSKA (reference sequence). CDR3 region: CSASGSIDQPQHF.

This chain links TRBV6-1 with TRBJ1-2. Germline CDR1 is MNHNS and CDR2 is SASEGT. This CDR3 is 17 amino acids long. The CDR3 is CASSKTPGVEGNYGYTF.

The V gene is TRBV7-2, the J gene TRBJ2-7; TCRdb names TRBD2, which stays unverified in the absence of DNA. The CDR3 extends over 15 amino acids. The V gene's germline CDR1 is SGHTA and CDR2 FQGNSA. The CDR3 sequence is CASSLGAGTTYEQYF.

The chain combines TRBV5-6 with TRBJ2-2; as DNA is missing, the TRBD2 call by TCRdb cannot be tested. Germline values: CDR1 SGHDT, CDR2 YYEEEE. The CDR3 is 16 amino acids. The CDR3 loop reads CASSAVSGWGTGELFF. The entire variable domain, with the rest obtained from reference TRBV5-6 and TRBJ2-2, is as follows: DAGVTQSPTHLIKTRGQQVTLRCSPKSGHDTVSWYQQALGQGPQFIFQYYEEEERQRGNFPDRFSGHQFPNYSSELNVNALLLGDSALYLCASSAVSGWGTGELFFGEGSRLTVL.

This rearrangement joins TRBV7-2 to TRBJ2-7. This CDR3 comprises 15 residues. Per the germline V gene, CDR1 is SGHTA and CDR2 is FQGNSA. This CDR3 reads CASSLYSSSSYEQYF.

The CDR3 loop is CASSLGRIRGQSNTGELFF. The J gene is TRBJ2-2, the V gene TRBV5-1; the TCRdb D gene call, TRBD1, has no DNA to confirm it. The CDR3 spans 19 residues. Germline V gene lookup returns CDR1 SGHRS and CDR2 YFSETQ.

The chain couples TRBV6-5 to TRBJ2-7. The CDR3 has 16 amino acids. The V gene's germline CDR1 is MNHEY and CDR2 SVGAGI. Here the CDR3 reads CASSYRFTGNSYEQYF.

The chain recombines TRBV7-9 with TRBJ2-2; the TRBD1 assignment by TCRdb is unverifiable without DNA. Looked up from germline, CDR1 is SEHNR and CDR2 is FQNEAQ (reference sequence). This CDR3 contains 15 residues. The CDR3 loop reads CASSLGQGYTGELFF. The variable domain in full, with the rest retrieved from reference TRBV7-9 and TRBJ2-2, is DTGVSQNPRHKITKRGQNVTFRCDPISEHNRLYWYRQTLGQGPEFLTYFQNEAQLEKSRLLSDRFSAERPKGSFSTLEIQRTEQGDSAMYLCASSLGQGYTGELFFGEGSRLTVL.

The chain joins TRBV2 to TRBJ1-5; the D call from TCRdb, TRBD1, cannot be confirmed without DNA. The CDR3 totals 14 residues. Per germline, CDR1 SNHLY and CDR2 FYNNEI. The CDR3 sequence is CASRKGQEHQPQHF.

V gene TRBV4-2 combines with J gene TRBJ2-3; TCRdb indicates TRBD2, and absent DNA this call remains unverified. This CDR3 contains 16 residues. The V gene's germline CDR1 is LGHNA and CDR2 YNFKEQ. The CDR3 is CASSQEEGGRTDTQYF.

This rearrangement joins TRBV10-3 to TRBJ2-7; the D gene TCRdb calls, TRBD2, cannot be checked with no DNA. The CDR3 is 15 amino acids. The germline gives CDR1 ENHRY, CDR2 SYGVKD. CDR3 protein: CAISESIAGEYEQYF.

This chain joins TRBV29-1 and TRBJ2-7; as DNA is missing, the TRBD2 call by TCRdb cannot be tested. CDR1 SQVTM and CDR2 ANQGSEA come from the germline V gene. The CDR3 is 11 residues long. CDR3 protein: CSVERGHGRYF.

The genes are TRBV5-1 and TRBJ2-1. Germline V gene lookup returns CDR1 SGHRS and CDR2 YFSETQ. CDR3 length: 16 amino acids. This chain's CDR3 is CASSLDSGSSYNEQFF.

V and J are TRBV6-5 and TRBJ2-5; TCRdb gives TRBD2 as the D gene, but with no DNA this cannot be confirmed. CDR1 MNHEY and CDR2 SVGAGI come from the germline V gene. This CDR3 has 16 amino acids. The CDR3 sequence: CASSCSSYSGGETQYF.

This sequence joins TRBV5-1 and TRBJ2-7; the D call of TRBD1 rests on TCRdb alone, since no DNA is present to check it. CDR1 is SGHRS and CDR2 is YFSETQ in the germline V gene. The CDR3 covers 15 residues. The CDR3 spells CASSLLRDSKYEQYF.